The 24 T cell receptor beta chains reported below all come from one sample, sequenced in a study of blood T cell repertoires in COVID-19. Clones were sequenced by immunoSEQ multiplex PCR, and TCRdb holds only the in-frame ones, with some missing. This table has 190,000 or so clones, under 90% appearing once. The sequencing sample was made of peripheral blood. These TCRs come from a man aged 40-55 years with acute or convalescent COVID-19.

The V and J genes are TRBV2 and TRBJ2-2; 9 bases are shared with TRBD2. Germline V gene lookup returns CDR1 SNHLY and CDR2 FYNNEI. Trimming took 8 bases from V and 4 from J; bases not matched to a gene: 5. There are 14 residues in the CDR3. The DNA of the CDR3 is TGTGCCAGCTCGCGGGGGGGCCGCACCGGGGAGCTGTTTTTT. This sequence encodes CASSRGGRTGELFF.

J is TRBJ1-2 and V is TRBV5-4; 8 nucleotides line up with TRBD1. The CDR3 runs to 15 residues. V was pared by 7 bases and J by 3 bases, with 11 bases of the junction left unmatched. The germline V gene has CDR1 SGHNT and CDR2 YYREEE (reference sequence). CDR3 nucleotide sequence: TGTGCCAGCCAGGGAAAACAGGGGGGCGACTATGGCTACACCTTC. Translation: CASQGKQGGDYGYTF.

V is TRBV5-1 and J is TRBJ1-1; D is perhaps TRBD1 (6 bases). V was cut by 2 bases and J by 6 bases, with 14 bases left in between. This CDR3 contains 14 residues. Germline CDR1 SGHRS, CDR2 YFSETQ. The CDR3 DNA follows: TGCGCCAGCAGCTTTAGCCTACAGGGACCTGAAGCTTTCTTT. Its protein product is CASSFSLQGPEAFF.

Here the CDR3 reads CASSYVAGQTYEQYF. The CDR3 coding sequence is TGTGCCAGCAGTTACGTAGCGGGACAGACCTACGAGCAGTACTTC. The genes are TRBV6-6 and TRBJ2-7, with D maybe TRBD2 (8 bases). V dropped 2 bases and J dropped 2 bases, with 13 bases sitting between them. The CDR3 spans 15 residues. Per germline, CDR1 MNHNY and CDR2 SVGAGI (reference sequence).

V is TRBV4-1 and J is TRBJ1-2; D call uncertain. This CDR3 has 13 residues. V was shortened by 0 bases and J by 4 bases, with 6 bases between the two germline ends. Looked up from germline, CDR1 is MGHRA and CDR2 is YSYEKL. For the CDR3, the DNA is TGCGCCAGCAGCCAAGAGGCGGGCTATGGCTACACCTTC. The encoded protein is CASSQEAGYGYTF.

This rearrangement joins TRBV15 to TRBJ2-7, with D possibly matching TRBD1 (5 bases). Germline V gene sequence: CDR1 LNHNV, CDR2 YYDKDF (reference sequence). Trimming left V 9 bases short and J 6 bases short, with 21 bases between. The CDR3 contains 14 residues. DNA for the CDR3: TGTGCCACGGGGCCAGGTGGAAACCCACCCGAGCAGTACTTC. Encoded protein: CATGPGGNPPEQYF.

The chain recombines TRBV20-1 with TRBJ2-5; D is perhaps TRBD1 (5 bases). Deletions cut 6 bases from V and 3 bases from J, with 8 bases between. Germline V gives CDR1 DFQATT, CDR2 SNEGSKA (reference sequence). The CDR3 is made up of 11 amino acids. CDR3 in amino acids: CSAGQEETQYF. CDR3 in DNA: TGCAGTGCCGGACAAGAAGAGACCCAGTACTTC.

The chain couples TRBV10-2 to TRBJ1-6, with no clear D. The CDR3 has 14 residues. The germline V and J ends were trimmed by 7 bases and 6 bases, with 13 bases remaining between them. The V gene's germline CDR1 is WSHSY and CDR2 SAAADI. The CDR3 sequence: CASTLPVPNSPLHF. CDR3 nucleotide sequence: TGCGCCAGCACCCTACCCGTGCCTAATTCACCCCTCCACTTT.

This clone appeared a single time. DNA for the CDR3: TGTGCCAGCAGTTACTGGGGGGGGCAGCCCCAGCATTTT. This codes for CASSYWGGQPQHF. The chain recombines TRBV6-2 or TRBV6-3 with TRBJ1-5; tentative D call: TRBD1 (5 bases). Germline CDR1 reads MNHEY; CDR2 reads SVGEGT. This CDR3 contains 13 residues. V lost 1 base to trimming and J lost 7 bases, with 8 bases between them.

The J gene is TRBJ1-1, the V gene TRBV7-2; no reliable D call. The length of the CDR3 is 15 residues. V gave up 0 bases and J gave up 3 bases, with 11 bases separating them. The germline gives CDR1 SGHTA, CDR2 FQGNSA. In DNA, the CDR3 is TGTGCCAGCAGCTTAGCGCCCGGGTGGGACACTGAAGCTTTCTTT. As protein: CASSLAPGWDTEAFF.

The chain combines TRBV5-1 with TRBJ2-7; TRBD2 aligns across 7 bases. Germline CDR1 SGHRS, CDR2 YFSETQ. The CDR3 is 14 amino acids. V lost 0 bases to trimming and J lost 3 bases; unmatched junction nucleotides: 3. CDR3 nucleotide sequence: TGCGCCAGCAGCTTGGGAGGACTAGTCTACGAGCAGTACTTC. This codes for CASSLGGLVYEQYF. Full variable domain (outside the CDR3, taken from reference TRBV5-1 and TRBJ2-7): KAGVTQTPRYLIKTRGQQVTLSCSPISGHRSVSWYQQTPGQGLQFLFEYFSETQRNKGNFPGRFSGRQFSNSRSEMNVSTLELGDSALYLCASSLGGLVYEQYFGPGTRLTVT.

The chain combines TRBV30 with TRBJ1-5; D is undetermined. CDR3 size: 15 residues. Trimming took 2 bases from V and 3 from J, leaving 14 bases between them. Germline V gene sequence: CDR1 GTSNPN, CDR2 SVGIG (reference sequence). CDR3 residues: CAWSSRSGLNQPQHF. The CDR3 bases are TGTGCCTGGAGTAGTAGGAGCGGCCTCAATCAGCCCCAGCATTTT.

The V and J genes are TRBV5-8 and TRBJ1-5; D uncertain. Germline V gene data show CDR1 as SGHTS and CDR2 as YDEGEE. Trimming left V 0 bases short and J 4 bases short, with 14 bases between. The CDR3 is 16 residues long. The CDR3, as DNA: TGTGCCAGCAGCTTGGCGCCGGGCCGGGAGAATCAGCCCCAGCATTTT. The encoded protein is CASSLAPGRENQPQHF.

The V call is TRBV29-1, the J call TRBJ2-3; 7 bases are a match to TRBD1. Germline CDR1 is SQVTM and CDR2 is ANQGSEA. V lost 3 bases, J lost 4 bases, and 10 bases stayed unmatched. The CDR3 loop spans 15 amino acids. This CDR3 is CSVDRLGQGADTQYF. CDR3 nucleotide sequence: TGCAGCGTTGATAGGCTTGGGCAGGGGGCAGATACGCAGTATTTT.

The V call is TRBV21-1, the J call TRBJ1-6; the D call in the table, TRBD1, was not verified against the DNA. TRBV21-1 is reported as a pseudogene. The CDR3 consists of 18 residues. CDR3 protein: CASSNARTGPFYNSPLHF. In DNA, the CDR3 is TGTGCCAGCAGCAACGCCCGGACAGGGCCCTTCTATAATTCACCCCTCCACTTT.

The chain uses TRBV5-6 and TRBJ1-5, with 10 bases matching TRBD1. Trimming removed 1 base from V and 14 bases from J; junction bases left unmatched: 9. The germline V gene has CDR1 SGHDT and CDR2 YYEEEE. This CDR3 has 14 amino acids. The CDR3 coding sequence is TGTGCCAGCAGCTTGTGGGACAGGGGAGGTGGGGAGCATTTT. Translation gives CASSLWDRGGGEHF.

This sequence joins TRBV19 and TRBJ1-1; 9 bases agree with TRBD1. The CDR3 has 15 amino acids. The V and J ends lost 7 bases and 6 bases, in that order; junction bases with no gene match: 12. Germline values: CDR1 LNHDA, CDR2 SQIVND (reference sequence). The CDR3 DNA reads TGTGCCAGTATCTCACTGAGACAGGGGGTCGCTGAAGCTTTCTTT. It yields the protein CASISLRQGVAEAFF.

The CDR3 is CASSYGHEQFF. CDR3 DNA sequence: TGTGCCAGCAGTTACGGCCATGAGCAGTTCTTC. The chain is built from TRBV6-5 and TRBJ2-1; D is unresolved. Germline V gives CDR1 MNHEY, CDR2 SVGAGI. V lost 2 bases, J lost 8 bases, and 4 bases lay in between. The CDR3 contains 11 residues.

The chain combines TRBV5-4 with TRBJ2-5; 9 nucleotides agree with TRBD1. Looked up from germline, CDR1 is SGHNT and CDR2 is YYREEE (reference sequence). The CDR3 sequence is 15 residues long. V shed 0 bases and J 2 bases; nucleotides not matched to a gene: 2. The CDR3 nucleotides read TGTGCCAGCAGCTTGGGAGGGACAGGGCAAGAGACCCAGTACTTC. Amino acids: CASSLGGTGQETQYF.

The J gene is TRBJ2-7, the V gene TRBV6-5, with TRBD2 matching 8 bases. CDR1 MNHEY and CDR2 SVGAGI come from the germline V gene. V shed 6 bases, J shed 7 bases, and the junction held 11 bases outside the gene matches. The CDR3 runs 14 residues. The CDR3 loop is CASRSGGPGGEQYF. CDR3 bases: TGTGCCAGCAGGAGCGGGGGCCCCGGGGGGGAGCAGTACTTC.

With regard to this clone: This sample also contains other DNA sequences that code for the same CDR3. The chain has TRBV12-5 and TRBJ2-2, with D possibly matching TRBD1 (5 bases). Trimming left V 0 bases short and J 6 bases short, with 5 bases between. Germline-derived CDR1 and CDR2 are LGHNT and FRNRAP. The CDR3 loop spans 13 amino acids. CDR3 nucleotide sequence: TGTGCTAGTGGTTTGGTACAGGCCGGGGAGCTGTTTTTT. Encoded protein: CASGLVQAGELFF.

The gene calls are TRBV5-1 and TRBJ2-3, with a possible D match to TRBD2 (6 bases). The CDR3 sequence is 15 residues long. The V end lost 3 bases, the J end lost 6 bases, and 17 bases lay between the germline ends. CDR1 is SGHRS and CDR2 is YFSETQ in the germline V gene. CDR3 sequence reads: CASSSHAMTSDTQYF. CDR3 bases: TGCGCCAGCAGCTCCCACGCGATGACTAGTGATACGCAGTATTTT.

The chain carries TRBV20-1 and TRBJ2-3; D is perhaps TRBD2 (5 bases). The CDR3 has 11 residues. Trimming shortened V by 7 bases and J by 10 bases, and 15 bases separated the two germline ends. Germline CDR1 and CDR2: DFQATT and SNEGSKA (reference sequence). CDR3 sequence: CSVEVAQPQYF. CDR3 nucleotide sequence: TGCAGTGTCGAGGTAGCGCAGCCGCAGTATTTT.

CDR3 in DNA: TGTGCCAGCAGCCGCGACAGGGGCACAGATACGCAGTATTTT. Translated, it gives CASSRDRGTDTQYF. This rearrangement joins TRBV7-3 to TRBJ2-3, with 7 bases lining up with TRBD1. This CDR3 comprises 14 residues. Germline V lookup: CDR1 SGHTA, CDR2 FQGTGA. The V segment lost 5 bases and the J segment 1 base; nucleotides outside the gene matches: 3.